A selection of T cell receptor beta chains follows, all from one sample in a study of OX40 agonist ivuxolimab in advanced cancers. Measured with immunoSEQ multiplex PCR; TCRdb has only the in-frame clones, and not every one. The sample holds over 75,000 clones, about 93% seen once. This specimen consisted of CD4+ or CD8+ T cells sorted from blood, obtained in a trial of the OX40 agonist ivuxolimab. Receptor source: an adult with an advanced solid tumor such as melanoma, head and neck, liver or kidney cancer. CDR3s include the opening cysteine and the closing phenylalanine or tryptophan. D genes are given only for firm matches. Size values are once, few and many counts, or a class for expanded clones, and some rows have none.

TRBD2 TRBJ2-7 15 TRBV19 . CASSSRLAGPYEQYF TGTGCCAGTAGTTCCAGACTAGCGGGTCCCTACGAGCAGTACTTC
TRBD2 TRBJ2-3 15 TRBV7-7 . CASTRGLASTDTQYF TGTGCTAGCACCCGTGGACTAGCTAGCACAGATACGCAGTATTTT
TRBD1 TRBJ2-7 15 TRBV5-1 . CASSLGAGGTYEQYF TGCGCCAGCAGCTTGGGTGCAGGGGGCACCTACGAGCAGTACTTC
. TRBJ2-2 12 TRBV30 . CAWRRDGGELFF TGTGCCTGGAGGCGAGACGGGGGGGAGCTGTTTTTT
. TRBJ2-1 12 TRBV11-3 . CASSSTFGEQFF TGTGCCAGCAGCTCAACCTTTGGGGAGCAGTTCTTC
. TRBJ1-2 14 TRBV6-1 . CASSEDPKNYGYTF TGTGCCAGCAGTGAAGATCCAAAGAACTATGGCTACACCTTC
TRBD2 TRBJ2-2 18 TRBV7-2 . CASSLETRRTSFTGELFF TGTGCCAGCAGCTTAGAAACTCGAAGGACTAGTTTCACCGGGGAGCTGTTTTTT
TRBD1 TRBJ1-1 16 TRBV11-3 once CASSLVDRVQSTEAFF TGTGCCAGCAGCTTAGTTGACAGGGTGCAAAGCACTGAAGCTTTCTTT
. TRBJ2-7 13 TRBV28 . CASTPGREDEQYF TGTGCCAGCACTCCAGGGAGAGAGGACGAGCAGTACTTC
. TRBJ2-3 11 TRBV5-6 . CASSRGDTQYF TGTGCCAGCAGCCGGGGGGATACGCAGTATTTT
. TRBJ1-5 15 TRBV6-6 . CASGTSGRDNQPQHF TGTGCCAGCGGTACTTCCGGACGGGACAATCAGCCCCAGCATTTT
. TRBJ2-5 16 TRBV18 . CASSPQPGLGMETQYF TGTGCCAGCTCACCTCAACCGGGCCTCGGGATGGAGACCCAGTACTTC
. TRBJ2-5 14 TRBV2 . CASIAGSFRETQYF TGTGCCAGCATCGCCGGGAGTTTCAGAGAGACCCAGTACTTC
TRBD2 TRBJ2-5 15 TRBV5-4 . CASSFTSGAEETQYF TGTGCCAGCAGCTTTACTAGCGGGGCCGAGGAGACCCAGTACTTC
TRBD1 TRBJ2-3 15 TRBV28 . CASWTGTGYTDTQYF TGTGCCAGCTGGACCGGGACAGGTTACACAGATACGCAGTATTTT
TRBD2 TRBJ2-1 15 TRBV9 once CASSVANGLVDEQFF TGTGCCAGCAGCGTAGCTAACGGACTAGTTGATGAGCAGTTCTTC
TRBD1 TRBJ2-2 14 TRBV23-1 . CASPGQGETGELFF TGCGCCAGCCCCGGACAGGGGGAAACCGGGGAGCTGTTTTTT
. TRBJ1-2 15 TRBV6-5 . CASSAKTAPLSGYTF TGTGCCAGCAGTGCTAAGACAGCTCCCTTATCTGGCTACACCTTC
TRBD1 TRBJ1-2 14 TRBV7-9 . CASSPGDRPYGYTF TGTGCCAGCAGCCCAGGGGACAGGCCTTATGGCTACACCTTC
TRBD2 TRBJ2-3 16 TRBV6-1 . CASSDGTSGSLDTQYF TGTGCCAGCAGTGACGGGACTAGCGGGAGCCTAGATACGCAGTATTTT
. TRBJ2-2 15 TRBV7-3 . CASSLEGVGTGELFF TGTGCCAGCAGCTTAGAGGGGGTGGGCACCGGGGAGCTGTTTTTT
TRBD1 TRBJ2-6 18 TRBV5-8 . CASSFLRDRGPGANVLTF TGTGCCAGCAGCTTCCTGAGGGACAGGGGCCCTGGGGCCAACGTCCTGACTTTC
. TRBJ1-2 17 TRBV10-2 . CASSVLGPGPGGYGYTF TGCGCCAGCAGTGTCCTAGGACCCGGCCCCGGGGGCTATGGCTACACCTTC
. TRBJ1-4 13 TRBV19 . CASSGRANEKLFF TGTGCCAGTAGTGGGCGGGCTAATGAAAAACTGTTTTTT
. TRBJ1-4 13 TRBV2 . CASSGSVWEKLFF TGTGCCAGCAGTGGGAGCGTTTGGGAAAAACTGTTTTTT
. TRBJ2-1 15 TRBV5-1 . CASSYLVPSYNEQFF TGCGCCAGCAGCTATCTAGTCCCCTCCTACAATGAGCAGTTCTTC
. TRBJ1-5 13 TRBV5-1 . CASSSGVNQPQHF TGCGCCAGCAGCTCAGGGGTTAATCAGCCCCAGCATTTT
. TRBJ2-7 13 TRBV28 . CASSNHGENEQYF TGTGCCAGCAGTAACCACGGGGAGAACGAGCAGTACTTC